These 9 T cell receptor beta chains were all obtained from the same sample, sequenced in a study of CD8+CD57+ T cells in acquired aplastic anemia. Using genomic DNA as the template, TCR beta VDJ and CDR3 profiling was carried out. One entry per CDR3 protein results from TCRdb running MiXCR on the reads. The sample shows some 210,000 distinct CDR3 sequences, approximately 60% of them seen only once. Source material: sorted CD4+, CD8+, or CD8+CD57+ T cells (not recorded which) from PBMCs. The receptors were gathered from a human donor in good health.

The gene calls are TRBV9 and TRBJ2-1, with 10 bases fitting TRBD1. Germline V CDR1 and CDR2: SGDLS, YYNGEE. The J segment lost 4 bases and the V segment lost 3 bases, leaving 4 bases of the junction unmatched. This CDR3 is 15 amino acids long. CDR3 residues: CASSDWTGGYNEQFF. CDR3 nucleotide sequence: TGTGCCAGCAGCGATTGGACAGGGGGTTACAATGAGCAGTTCTTC. The entire variable domain, with the rest obtained from reference TRBV9 and TRBJ2-1, is as follows: DSGVTQTPKHLITATGQRVTLRCSPRSGDLSVYWYQQSLDQGLQFLIQYYNGEERAKGNILERFSAQQFPDLHSELNLSSLELGDSALYFCASSDWTGGYNEQFFGPGTRLTVL.

The chain joins TRBV11-2 to TRBJ1-1; D remains ambiguous. Per germline, CDR1 SGHAT and CDR2 FQNNGV. The CDR3 runs to 15 residues. Trimming took off 1 base at V and 3 bases at J, with 12 bases between the two ends. In nucleotides, the CDR3 is TGTGCCAGCAGCTTAGTGGCTGTTGGGGACACTGAAGCTTTCTTT. It yields the protein CASSLVAVGDTEAFF.

The rearrangement uses TRBV2 and TRBJ2-1; the match to TRBD2 covers 7 bases. The junction had 7 bases not matched to a gene; V was cut back by 8 bases and J by 15 bases. From germline, CDR1 is SNHLY and CDR2 FYNNEI. CDR3 size: 10 residues. The CDR3 DNA reads TGTGCCAGCGGCGGGCGGGAGACGTTCTTC. Encoded protein: CASGGRETFF.

This chain connects TRBV24-1 to TRBJ2-5, with 8 nucleotides matching TRBD2. The V segment lost 4 bases and the J segment 5 bases; nucleotides outside the gene matches: 11. The CDR3 is 16 residues long. Per the germline V gene, CDR1 is KGHDR and CDR2 is SFDVKD. DNA for the CDR3: TGTGCCACCAGTGAGAATCCGGGACTAGGCCGGGAGACCCAGTACTTC. Protein product: CATSENPGLGRETQYF.

This clonotype has just one count. One end of the junction does not line up with germline, which may come from a read error. The chain is built from TRBV2 and TRBJ1-6, with D unclear. CDR1 is SNHLY, CDR2 FYNNEI, per germline. CDR3 length: 14 amino acids. CDR3 bases: TGTGCCAGCAGTGAAACTACTTATAATTCACCCCCCCACTTT. This gives the protein CASSETTYNSPPHF.

This clonotype was detected ten times or more. CDR3 protein: CASSYGGAEQYF. DNA of the CDR3: TGTGCCAGCAGTTACGGTGGAGCCGAGCAGTACTTC. The chain has TRBV6-5 and TRBJ2-7; D gene uncertain. The CDR3 contains 12 residues. The germline gives CDR1 MNHEY, CDR2 SVGAGI. The V end lost 2 bases, the J end lost 6 bases, and 8 bases lay between the germline ends.

This clonotype showed up many times. The V and J genes are TRBV7-9 and TRBJ1-1; 9 nucleotides align to TRBD1. The CDR3 is made up of 13 amino acids. CDR1 is SEHNR, CDR2 FQNEAQ, per germline (reference sequence). V was clipped by 6 bases and J by 7 bases; unmatched bases: 6. The CDR3 DNA sequence: TGTGCCAGCAGTCGACAGGGGGTCAATGAAGCTTTCTTT. Translated: CASSRQGVNEAFF. The variable domain in full, with the rest retrieved from reference TRBV7-9 and TRBJ1-1, is DTGVSQNPRHKITKRGQNVTFRCDPISEHNRLYWYRQTLGQGPEFLTYFQNEAQLEKSRLLSDRFSAERPKGSFSTLEIQRTEQGDSAMYLCASSRQGVNEAFFGQGTRLTVV.

V and J are TRBV9 and TRBJ2-3, with 12 bases aligning to TRBD2. Trimming cost V 4 bases and J 8 bases; bases outside gene matches: 8. CDR1 and CDR2 (germline): SGDLS, YYNGEE. The CDR3 is made up of 15 amino acids. The CDR3 protein is CASSPRTSGIGTQYF. CDR3 nucleotides: TGTGCCAGCAGCCCTCGGACTAGCGGGATTGGTACGCAGTATTTT.

Notes on this clonotype: A much larger clone differs from this one at a single base, so this may be a read error. The CDR3 nucleotides read TGTGCCAGCAGCCAAGTTCCCGGACAGGGTAAAAGCTACGAGCAGTACTTC. Translating gives CASSQVPGQGKSYEQYF. The chain combines TRBV9 with TRBJ2-7; TRBD1 matches at 8 bases. With 4 bases clipped from V and 3 bases from J, the junction kept 15 bases outside the gene matches. This CDR3 is built from 17 residues. The germline CDR1 and CDR2 sequences are SGDLS and YYNGEE.